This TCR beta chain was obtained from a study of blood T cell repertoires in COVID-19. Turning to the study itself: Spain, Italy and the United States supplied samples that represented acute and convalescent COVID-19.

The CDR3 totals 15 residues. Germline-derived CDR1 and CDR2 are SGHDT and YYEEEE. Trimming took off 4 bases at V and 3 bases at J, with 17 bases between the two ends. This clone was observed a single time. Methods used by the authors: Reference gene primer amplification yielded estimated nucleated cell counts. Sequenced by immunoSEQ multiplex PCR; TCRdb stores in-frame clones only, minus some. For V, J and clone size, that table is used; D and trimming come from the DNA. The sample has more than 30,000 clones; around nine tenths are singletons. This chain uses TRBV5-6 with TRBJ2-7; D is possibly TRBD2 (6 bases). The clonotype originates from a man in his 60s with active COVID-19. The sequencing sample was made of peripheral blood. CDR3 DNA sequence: TGTGCCAGCAGCCTTAGCGGAGGAGCCCACTACGAGCAGTACTTC. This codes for CASSLSGGAHYEQYF.